These 19 T cell receptor beta chains were sequenced from one sample in a study of blood T cells in healthy people across ages. A second PCR of 7 to 11 cycles used a sample-barcoded 5' primer and a J-beta primer mix. TCRdb analysed the 5' RACE reads with MiXCR anew, one entry per CDR3 protein. The sample lists 650,000 to 950,000 distinct CDR3 sequences, under 55% occurring once. The sequenced material came from blood. These receptor sequences come from a man aged 55 to 70 in good health.

J is TRBJ2-7 and V is TRBV27; 8 nucleotides align to TRBD2. CDR1 and CDR2 (germline): MNHEY, SMNVEV (reference sequence). The CDR3 is 14 amino acids. The J segment lost 5 bases and the V segment lost 5 bases, leaving 8 bases of the junction unmatched. The CDR3 coding sequence is TGTGCCAGCAGTAGTAGCGGGGCTGGCAACGAGCAGTACTTC. It codes for CASSSSGAGNEQYF.

The chain employs TRBV27 and TRBJ2-7; 7 bases line up with TRBD2. This CDR3 contains 15 residues. V lost 3 bases and J lost 4; bases outside the gene matches: 9. The V gene's germline CDR1 is MNHEY and CDR2 SMNVEV (reference sequence). The CDR3 nucleotides are TGTGCCAGCAGTTTTACCGGGACTAACCGTTACGAGCAGTACTTC. Its protein product is CASSFTGTNRYEQYF.

This clonotype was recorded a few times. The chain carries TRBV5-1 and TRBJ2-1; TRBD2 aligns across 11 bases. CDR3 length: 15 residues. Germline V gives CDR1 SGHRS, CDR2 YFSETQ. V was clipped by 2 bases and J by 6 bases; unmatched bases: 4. The CDR3, as DNA: TGCGCCAGCAGCTTCACTAGCGGGGGTTTCAATGAGCAGTTCTTC. The encoded protein is CASSFTSGGFNEQFF.

The chain employs TRBV25-1 and TRBJ1-2, with D possibly TRBD1 on 6 matching bases. CDR1 and CDR2 (germline): MGHDK, SYGVNS. There are 13 residues in the CDR3. Trimming stripped 11 bases from V and 8 bases from J, with 21 bases between. The CDR3: CAPPHKGRGGYTF. The CDR3 bases are TGTGCCCCTCCCCACAAGGGCAGGGGCGGCTACACCTTC.

This clonotype was recorded at least ten times. V gene TRBV6-2 or TRBV6-3 combines with J gene TRBJ2-3, with D possibly TRBD1 on 6 matching bases. This CDR3 has 14 residues. V lost 6 bases and J 0 bases, leaving 10 bases between the germline ends. Germline V CDR1 and CDR2: MNHEY, SVGEGT. CDR3 coding DNA: TGTGCCAGCAGGCAGGACAGTAGCACAGATACGCAGTATTTT. Its translation is CASRQDSSTDTQYF.

In the case of this clonotype: A much larger clonotype is one base distant, so this may be a read error. The chain combines TRBV10-3 with TRBJ2-1; tentative D call: TRBD1 (5 bases). Trimming pared 5 bases from V and 6 bases from J, leaving 17 bases between. This CDR3 spans 15 amino acids. Germline loops: CDR1 ENHRY, CDR2 SYGVKD. Here the CDR3 DNA reads TGTGCCATCAGTACAGGCGTTACCTACTTCAATGAGCAGTTCTTC. Amino acid sequence: CAISTGVTYFNEQFF.

This clonotype has a handful of counts. CDR3 nucleotide sequence: TGCGCCAGCAGCCAAGATTTCGACAGATCTAACTATGGCTACACCTTC. It yields the protein CASSQDFDRSNYGYTF. The chain joins TRBV4-3 to TRBJ1-2; perhaps TRBD1 as D (5 bases). The germline V and J ends were trimmed by 0 bases and 0 bases, with 11 bases remaining between them. The germline V gene encodes CDR1 LGHNA and CDR2 YSLEER. The CDR3 sequence is 16 residues long.

This clonotype occurred once. The J gene is TRBJ1-2, the V gene TRBV3-1; a weak D match, TRBD1 (5 bases). The germline gives CDR1 LGHDT, CDR2 YNNKEL (reference sequence). The V end lost 0 bases, the J end lost 0 bases, and 14 bases lay between the germline ends. This CDR3 has 17 amino acids. The CDR3 nucleotides read TGTGCCAGCAGCCAAGATCGTGGGGGAACCCCTAACTATGGCTACACCTTC. Translated: CASSQDRGGTPNYGYTF.

The chain recombines TRBV20-1 with TRBJ2-1; D unresolved. The CDR3 contains 14 residues. In germline, CDR1 is DFQATT, CDR2 SNEGSKA (reference sequence). V was trimmed by 3 bases and J by 4 bases, leaving 13 bases between them. The DNA of the CDR3 is TGCAGTGCTAGTTGGTCTAATTCTTACAATGAGCAGTTCTTC. Protein sequence: CSASWSNSYNEQFF.

The rearrangement uses TRBV6-6 and TRBJ1-1; a possible D gene is TRBD1 (5 bases). The germline V gene encodes CDR1 MNHNY and CDR2 SVGAGI (reference sequence). The CDR3 extends over 17 amino acids. V was clipped by 5 bases and J by 0 bases, with 19 bases between them. This CDR3 reads CASSTRGVGPMNTEAFF. In DNA form, the CDR3 reads TGTGCCAGCAGTACCCGGGGGGTAGGCCCCATGAACACTGAAGCTTTCTTT.

This clonotype was detected only a few times. The V gene is TRBV29-1, the J gene TRBJ2-3, with 8 bases aligning to TRBD1. Trimming took 7 bases from V and 3 from J; bases not matched to a gene: 12. The CDR3 totals 15 residues. The germline gives CDR1 SQVTM, CDR2 ANQGSEA. The CDR3 nucleotides are TGCAGCGCTCAGGGGGCTGGTGGGAGGACAGATACGCAGTATTTT. Amino acid sequence: CSAQGAGGRTDTQYF.

V gene TRBV10-3 combines with J gene TRBJ1-2, with D perhaps TRBD1 (5 bases). V was shortened by 7 bases and J by 7 bases, with 19 bases between the two germline ends. This CDR3 contains 14 residues. Looked up from germline, CDR1 is ENHRY and CDR2 is SYGVKD. This CDR3 reads CAITGTAQSSGYTF. The CDR3 nucleotides are TGTGCCATCACCGGGACGGCCCAGTCTTCTGGCTACACCTTC.

As DNA, the CDR3 is TGTGCCAGCAGCTCCTCCGGGACGGCTGTCTGGGATACGCAGTATTTT. It is translated as CASSSSGTAVWDTQYF. V is TRBV7-9 and J is TRBJ2-3, with D possibly called TRBD1 or TRBD2 (5 bases each). Germline-derived CDR1 and CDR2 are SEHNR and FQNEAQ (reference sequence). The CDR3 runs to 16 residues. V was pared by 4 bases and J by 6 bases, with 20 bases between.

In its sample, this clonotype was seen once. This chain joins TRBV4-3 and TRBJ2-5; 9 positions agree with TRBD2. Germline V CDR1 and CDR2: LGHNA, YSLEER. This CDR3 is built from 15 residues. After removal of 4 bases from V and 11 bases from J, the junction contained 14 bases not matched to a gene. The CDR3 nucleotides are TGCGCCAGCAGCCTTCGAAGCGGGGGGTACAATGAGCAGTACTTC. It is translated as CASSLRSGGYNEQYF.

This chain uses TRBV6-2 or TRBV6-3 with TRBJ2-7; 9 nucleotides line up with TRBD1. The CDR3 has 15 amino acids. Trimming removed 2 bases from V and 8 bases from J; junction bases left unmatched: 10. Germline-derived CDR1 and CDR2 are MNHEY and SVGEGT. The CDR3 nucleotides are TGTGCCAGCAGTTACGTCACAGGGGGCTACGGTCAGCAGTACTTC. Translating it yields CASSYVTGGYGQQYF.

The rearrangement joins TRBV12-3 or TRBV12-4 to TRBJ1-1; D is perhaps TRBD1 (6 bases). V gave up 6 bases and J gave up 2 bases, with 13 bases separating them. CDR3 length: 14 amino acids. CDR3 in DNA: TGTGCCAGCAGGCCGACAGGCGCTAACACTGAAGCTTTCTTT. Amino acids: CASRPTGANTEAFF.

The table lists this clonotype with a few counts. The V call is TRBV20-1, the J call TRBJ2-5; D not certain. The V gene lost 0 bases and the J gene lost 3 bases, with 11 bases spanning the gap. The CDR3 has 14 residues. Germline V gene lookup returns CDR1 DFQATT and CDR2 SNEGSKA (reference sequence). Here the CDR3 DNA reads TGCAGTGCTAGAGATGTCGCGGCCAAAGAGACCCAGTACTTC. Encoded protein: CSARDVAAKETQYF.

This clonotype was picked up many times. This chain links TRBV11-2 with TRBJ2-1, with 8 positions matching TRBD1. Unmatched junction bases numbered 9, after V lost 6 bases and J lost 5 bases. The germline gives CDR1 SGHAT, CDR2 FQNNGV. This CDR3 region has 15 residues. The DNA of the CDR3 is TGTGCCAGCAGAACAACCGGGACAGGCAACAATGAGCAGTTCTTC. Residues: CASRTTGTGNNEQFF.

This clonotype was observed a few times. The gene calls are TRBV9 and TRBJ2-5; D uncertain. The V and J ends lost 2 bases and 4 bases respectively, with 12 bases between them. Per the germline V gene, CDR1 is SGDLS and CDR2 is YYNGEE. CDR3 size: 14 residues. DNA of the CDR3: TGTGCCAGCAGCGTCGCGACAACGGGAGAGACCCAGTACTTC. Translating gives CASSVATTGETQYF.